This T cell receptor beta chain came from a study of post-analysis software for immune sequencing data. At the level of the study: In terms of disease course, relapsing-remitting, secondary progressive and progressive-relapsing multiple sclerosis were included. Study conclusions and caveats: Batch-mates among the samples co-clustered strongly by F measure. Patients carried five TRBV segments more frequently than controls did, and TRBV5-6, TRBV5-1 and TRBV20-1 were among them. Normalized Chao1 diversity was significantly reduced in patients versus controls.

Unique molecular identifiers were built into the TCR beta cDNA libraries. Hundreds of thousands of cDNA molecules were obtained from roughly 0.93 to 9.6 million T cells. TCRdb reprocessed the PCR reads with MiXCR, giving one entry per CDR3 protein. The table lists hundreds of thousands of distinct CDR3 sequences, approximately 60% of them singletons. As regards this clonotype: Its antigen is not known.

The CDR3 loop spans 14 amino acids. The trim removed 2 bases at V and 7 bases at J, leaving 7 bases unmatched. The V gene's germline CDR1 is SEHNR and CDR2 FQNEAQ (reference sequence). The sequence was collected from a girl aged 2 to 9 with multiple sclerosis. The chain recombines TRBV7-9 with TRBJ2-5; 7 bases match TRBD2. The sample consisted of blood. CDR3 sequence: CASSLSAGVATQYF. DNA for the CDR3: TGTGCCAGCAGCTTATCTGCGGGAGTGGCGACCCAGTACTTC.